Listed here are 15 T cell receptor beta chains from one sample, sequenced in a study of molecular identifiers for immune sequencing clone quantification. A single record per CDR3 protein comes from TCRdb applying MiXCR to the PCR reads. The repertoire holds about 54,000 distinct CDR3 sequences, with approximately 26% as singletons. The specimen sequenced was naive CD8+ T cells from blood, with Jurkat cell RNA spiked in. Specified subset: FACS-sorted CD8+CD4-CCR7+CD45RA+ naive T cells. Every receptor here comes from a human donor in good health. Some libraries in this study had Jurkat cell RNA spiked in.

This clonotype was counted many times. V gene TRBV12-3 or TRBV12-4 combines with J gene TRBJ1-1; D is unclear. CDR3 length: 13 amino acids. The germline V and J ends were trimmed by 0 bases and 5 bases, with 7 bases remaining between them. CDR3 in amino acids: CASSLAPRTEAFF. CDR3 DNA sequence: TGTGCCAGCAGTTTAGCGCCCAGGACTGAAGCTTTCTTT.

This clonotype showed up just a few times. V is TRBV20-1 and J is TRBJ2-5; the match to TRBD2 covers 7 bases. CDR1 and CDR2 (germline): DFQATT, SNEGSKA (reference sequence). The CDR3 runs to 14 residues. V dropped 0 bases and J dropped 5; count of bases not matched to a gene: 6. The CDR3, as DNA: TGCAGTGCTAGAGAAAGCGGGACGGGGGAGACCCAGTACTTC. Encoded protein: CSARESGTGETQYF.

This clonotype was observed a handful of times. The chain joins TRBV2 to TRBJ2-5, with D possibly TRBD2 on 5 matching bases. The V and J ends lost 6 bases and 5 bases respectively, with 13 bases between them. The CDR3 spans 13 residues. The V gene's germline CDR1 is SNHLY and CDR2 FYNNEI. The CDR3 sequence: CASRRAFGETQYF. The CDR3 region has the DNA TGTGCCAGCAGGAGGGCATTCGGGGAGACCCAGTACTTC.

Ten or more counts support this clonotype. The CDR3 DNA follows: TGCAGCGTGCGGGGTTACGCCACCTACGAGCAGTACTTC. It yields the protein CSVRGYATYEQYF. This chain uses TRBV29-1 with TRBJ2-7, with D possibly being TRBD2 (6 bases). V lost 6 bases and J lost 2, with 14 bases in between. The CDR3 sequence is 13 residues long. Germline loops: CDR1 SQVTM, CDR2 ANQGSEA.

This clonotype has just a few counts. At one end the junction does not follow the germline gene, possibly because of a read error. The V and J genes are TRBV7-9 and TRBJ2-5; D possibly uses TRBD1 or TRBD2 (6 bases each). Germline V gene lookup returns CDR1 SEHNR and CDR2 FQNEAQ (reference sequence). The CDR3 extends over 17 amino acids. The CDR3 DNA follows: TGTGCCAGCAGCGAAATATTACCCCTGGGGGGCCAAGAGCCCCAGTACTTC. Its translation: CASSEILPLGGQEPQYF.

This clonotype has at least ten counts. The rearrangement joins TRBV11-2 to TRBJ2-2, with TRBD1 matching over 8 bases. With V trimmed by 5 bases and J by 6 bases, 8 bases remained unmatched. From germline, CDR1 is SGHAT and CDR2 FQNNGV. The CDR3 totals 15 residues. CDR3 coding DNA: TGTGCCAGCAGCCGGACAGGGAATGGGGCCGGGGAGCTGTTTTTT. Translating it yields CASSRTGNGAGELFF.

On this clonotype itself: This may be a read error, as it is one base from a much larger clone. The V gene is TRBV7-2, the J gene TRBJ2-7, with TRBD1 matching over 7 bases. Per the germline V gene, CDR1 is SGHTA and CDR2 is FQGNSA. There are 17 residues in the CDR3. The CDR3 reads CASSLEGPWTGSYAQYF. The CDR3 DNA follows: TGTGCCAGCAGCTTAGAAGGGCCCTGGACAGGTTCCTACGCGCAGTACTTC.

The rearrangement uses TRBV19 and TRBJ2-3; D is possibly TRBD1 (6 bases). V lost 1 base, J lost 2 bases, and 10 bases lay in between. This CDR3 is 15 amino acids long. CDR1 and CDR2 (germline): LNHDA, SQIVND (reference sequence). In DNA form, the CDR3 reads TGTGCCAGTAGTATAGGGATGGGACACACAGATACGCAGTATTTT. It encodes CASSIGMGHTDTQYF.

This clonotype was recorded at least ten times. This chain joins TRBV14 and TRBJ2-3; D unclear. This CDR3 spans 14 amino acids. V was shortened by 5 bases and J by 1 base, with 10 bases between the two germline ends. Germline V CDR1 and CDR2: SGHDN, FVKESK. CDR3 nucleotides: TGTGCCAGCAGCGGAAGTAGGCGCACAGATACGCAGTATTTT. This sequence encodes CASSGSRRTDTQYF.

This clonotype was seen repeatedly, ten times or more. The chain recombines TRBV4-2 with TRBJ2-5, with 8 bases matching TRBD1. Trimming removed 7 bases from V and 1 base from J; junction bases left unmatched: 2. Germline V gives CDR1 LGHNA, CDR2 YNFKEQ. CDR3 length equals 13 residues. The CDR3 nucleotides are TGTGCCAGCATGGGGACAGGCCAAGAGACCCAGTACTTC. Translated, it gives CASMGTGQETQYF.

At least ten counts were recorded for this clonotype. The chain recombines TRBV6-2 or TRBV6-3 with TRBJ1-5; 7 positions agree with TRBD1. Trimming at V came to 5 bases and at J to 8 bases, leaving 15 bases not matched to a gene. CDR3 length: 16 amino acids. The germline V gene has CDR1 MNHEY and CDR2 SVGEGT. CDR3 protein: CASSPNRGPTAKPQHF. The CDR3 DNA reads TGTGCCAGCAGTCCAAACAGGGGCCCCACGGCTAAGCCCCAGCATTTT.

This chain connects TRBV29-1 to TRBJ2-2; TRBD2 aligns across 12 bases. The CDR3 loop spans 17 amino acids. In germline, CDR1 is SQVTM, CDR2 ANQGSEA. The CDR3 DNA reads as TGCCGCGCCCAGACTAGCGGGGGTACTATAAACACCGGGGAGCTGTTTTTT. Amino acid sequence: CRAQTSGGTINTGELFF.

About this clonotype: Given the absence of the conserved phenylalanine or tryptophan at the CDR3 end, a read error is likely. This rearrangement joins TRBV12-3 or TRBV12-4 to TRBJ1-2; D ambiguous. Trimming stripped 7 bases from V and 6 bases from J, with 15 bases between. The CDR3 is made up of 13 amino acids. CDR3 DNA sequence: TGTGCCAGCAACCCCCCCGACCGGGATGGCTACACCTAC. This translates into CASNPPDRDGYTY.

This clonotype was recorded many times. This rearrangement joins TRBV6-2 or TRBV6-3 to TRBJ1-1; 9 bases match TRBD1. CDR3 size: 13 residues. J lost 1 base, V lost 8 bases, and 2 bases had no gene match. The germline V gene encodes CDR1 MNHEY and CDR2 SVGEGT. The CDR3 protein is CASVDRGNTEAFF. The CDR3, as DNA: TGTGCCAGCGTGGACAGGGGGAACACTGAAGCTTTCTTT.

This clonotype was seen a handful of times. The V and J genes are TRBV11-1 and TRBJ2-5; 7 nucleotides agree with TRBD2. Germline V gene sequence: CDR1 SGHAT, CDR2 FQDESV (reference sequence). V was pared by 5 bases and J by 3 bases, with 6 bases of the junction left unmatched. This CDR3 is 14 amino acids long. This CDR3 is CASSLSGAKETQYF. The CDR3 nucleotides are TGTGCCAGCAGCCTCAGCGGGGCGAAAGAGACCCAGTACTTC.